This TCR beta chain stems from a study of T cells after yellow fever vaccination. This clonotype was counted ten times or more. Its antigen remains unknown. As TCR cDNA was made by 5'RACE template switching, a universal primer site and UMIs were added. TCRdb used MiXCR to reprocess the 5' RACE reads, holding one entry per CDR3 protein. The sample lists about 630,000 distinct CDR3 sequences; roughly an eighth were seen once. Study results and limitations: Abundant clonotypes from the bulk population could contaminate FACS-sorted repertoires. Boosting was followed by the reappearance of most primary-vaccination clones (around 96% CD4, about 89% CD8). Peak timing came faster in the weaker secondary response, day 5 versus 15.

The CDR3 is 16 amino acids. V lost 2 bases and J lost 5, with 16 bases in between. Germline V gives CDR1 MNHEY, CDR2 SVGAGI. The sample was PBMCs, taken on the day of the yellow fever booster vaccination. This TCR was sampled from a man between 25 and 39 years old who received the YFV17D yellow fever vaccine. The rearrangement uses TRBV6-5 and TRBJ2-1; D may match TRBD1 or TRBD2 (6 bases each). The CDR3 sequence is CASSYPQGGRDNEQFF. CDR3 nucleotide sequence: TGTGCCAGCAGTTACCCCCAAGGGGGGAGAGACAATGAGCAGTTCTTC.